Following are 26 T cell receptor beta chains from one sample sequenced in a study of beta chain features in type 1 diabetes. As every portion of the isolated RNA was reverse transcribed, the sequencing read expressed TCRB transcripts. Profiled with immunoSEQ multiplex PCR; TCRdb holds only in-frame clones, not every one. The sample contains about 210,000 clones, 11% of which appear only once. The source material was central memory CD4+ T cells from blood. These receptors came from a man between 18 and 35 years old in good health.

The chain uses TRBV7-6 and TRBJ2-1; a possible D gene is TRBD2 (6 bases). With 5 bases removed from V and 2 bases from J, the gap between germline ends came to 16 bases. The CDR3 covers 16 residues. Germline V gene sequence: CDR1 SGHVS, CDR2 FNYEAQ. In nucleotides, the CDR3 is TGTGCCAGCAGCCCTCCTGGTAGCGGAGCCTACAATGAGCAGTTCTTC. This codes for CASSPPGSGAYNEQFF.

Concerning this clone itself: One base away lies a much larger clone, so this may be a sequencing read error. The V and J genes are TRBV14 and TRBJ2-5; unclear D gene. The V end was cut by 0 bases, the J end by 5 bases, with 16 bases between. The CDR3 consists of 16 residues. Germline V CDR1 and CDR2: SGHDN, FVKESK. The CDR3 coding sequence is TGTGCCAGCAGCCAAGAGCGGCAGGTCCGGCGGGAGACCCAGTACTTC. This sequence encodes CASSQERQVRRETQYF.

Ten or more counts support this clone. This chain uses TRBV9 with TRBJ2-5, with a weak D call TRBD1 (6 bases). The CDR3 is made up of 14 amino acids. Germline CDR1 SGDLS, CDR2 YYNGEE. V was clipped by 3 bases and J by 2 bases, with 11 bases between them. CDR3 nucleotide sequence: TGTGCCAGCAGCGCGGGACAAACTCAAGAGACCCAGTACTTC. It specifies CASSAGQTQETQYF. The full variable domain, in which reference TRBV9 and TRBJ2-5 provide the parts outside the CDR3, is DSGVTQTPKHLITATGQRVTLRCSPRSGDLSVYWYQQSLDQGLQFLIQYYNGEERAKGNILERFSAQQFPDLHSELNLSSLELGDSALYFCASSAGQTQETQYFGPGTRLLVL.

This clone was counted a few times. The gene calls are TRBV2 and TRBJ1-5; 8 bases match TRBD1. This CDR3 comprises 13 residues. Unmatched junction bases numbered 7, after V lost 9 bases and J lost 6 bases. Germline CDR1 SNHLY, CDR2 FYNNEI. The CDR3 protein is CASGTGGGQPQHF. CDR3 bases: TGTGCCAGTGGGACAGGAGGGGGTCAGCCCCAGCATTTT.

The rearrangement uses TRBV28 and TRBJ2-7, with no clear D. The CDR3 spans 15 residues. Germline CDR1 and CDR2: MDHEN and SYDVKM. Trimming cost V 5 bases and J 0 bases, with 14 bases left between them. Here the CDR3 reads CASSPLSQLSYEQYF. As DNA, the CDR3 is TGTGCCAGCAGTCCGCTCTCACAGCTCTCCTACGAGCAGTACTTC.

The rearrangement links TRBV28 to TRBJ2-7, with D possibly being TRBD2 (6 bases). The CDR3 is 14 residues long. Germline-derived CDR1 and CDR2 are MDHEN and SYDVKM. Trimming removed 5 bases from V and 2 bases from J, with 13 bases in between. CDR3 bases: TGTGCCAGCAGTCCCCCACTAGCTACCTACGAGCAGTACTTC. This translates into CASSPPLATYEQYF.

This clone turned up a few times. V usage is TRBV6-6 and J usage is TRBJ2-6, with D uncertain. CDR1 is MNHNY, CDR2 SVGAGI, per germline (reference sequence). V gave up 2 bases and J gave up 1 base, with 3 bases separating them. The CDR3 is 14 residues long. CDR3 protein: CASSYESGANVLTF. CDR3 DNA sequence: TGTGCCAGCAGTTACGAATCTGGGGCCAACGTCCTGACTTTC.

The CDR3 bases are TGTGCCAGCAGCTTAGGGGTTGTGGGAGAGACCCAGTACTTC. It translates to CASSLGVVGETQYF. The chain uses TRBV7-9 and TRBJ2-5; D is unclear. This CDR3 has 14 amino acids. Germline V gene data show CDR1 as SEHNR and CDR2 as FQNEAQ (reference sequence). V was shortened by 1 base and J by 4 bases, with 10 bases between the two germline ends.

This clone was observed many times. V and J are TRBV27 and TRBJ1-5; 8 positions match TRBD1. The CDR3 sequence is 16 residues long. Germline CDR1 MNHEY, CDR2 SMNVEV (reference sequence). J lost 0 bases, V lost 4 bases, and 5 bases had no gene match. The chain's CDR3 is CASSSRTGISNQPQHF. The CDR3 bases are TGTGCCAGCAGTTCTAGGACAGGGATTAGCAATCAGCCCCAGCATTTT.

This clone was seen only a few times. The J gene is TRBJ2-7, the V gene TRBV5-1, with a weak D call TRBD2 (5 bases). The germline V gene has CDR1 SGHRS and CDR2 YFSETQ. The CDR3 consists of 15 residues. Trimming removed 2 bases at V and 0 bases at J, with 12 bases between. CDR3 bases: TGCGCCAGCAGCTTTGGTAGCGAAAGCTCCTACGAGCAGTACTTC. This encodes CASSFGSESSYEQYF.

This rearrangement joins TRBV6-5 to TRBJ2-3; possible D gene TRBD2, 6 bases. This CDR3 has 13 amino acids. V gave up 1 base and J gave up 5 bases, with 7 bases separating them. CDR1 MNHEY and CDR2 SVGAGI come from the germline V gene. For the CDR3, the DNA is TGTGCCAGCAGTTACTGGGGAGGAGATACGCAGTATTTT. Its translation: CASSYWGGDTQYF.

The V call is TRBV7-9, the J call TRBJ2-3, with D unclear. V lost 5 bases and J lost 0, with 9 bases in between. The CDR3 sequence is 14 residues long. CDR1 SEHNR and CDR2 FQNEAQ come from the germline V gene (reference sequence). The CDR3 region has the DNA TGTGCCAGCAGCCCTGAAGCTAGCACAGATACGCAGTATTTT. Translated: CASSPEASTDTQYF.

The chain couples TRBV4-1 to TRBJ1-2, with 10 bases that match TRBD1. Germline values: CDR1 MGHRA, CDR2 YSYEKL. V shed 4 bases and J 8 bases; nucleotides not matched to a gene: 7. There are 14 residues in the CDR3. The CDR3 sequence is CASSPGTGVEGYTF. The DNA for the CDR3 is TGCGCCAGCAGCCCGGGGACAGGGGTTGAAGGCTACACCTTC.

This clone was observed a handful of times. V usage is TRBV2 and J usage is TRBJ2-2, with a weak D call TRBD2 (6 bases). CDR3 length: 12 residues. Germline CDR1 reads SNHLY; CDR2 reads FYNNEI. Trimming pared 8 bases from V and 6 bases from J, leaving 10 bases between. In DNA form, the CDR3 reads TGTGCCAGCGGGGCTAGCGCCGGGGAGCTGTTTTTT. Amino acid sequence: CASGASAGELFF.

This clone was seen a handful of times. This rearrangement joins TRBV30 to TRBJ2-1, with D uncertain. V dropped 4 bases and J dropped 0 bases, with 16 bases sitting between them. Germline CDR1 GTSNPN, CDR2 SVGIG (reference sequence). There are 16 residues in the CDR3. The CDR3 protein is CAWKSLAGRSYNEQFF. CDR3 bases: TGTGCCTGGAAATCTCTTGCAGGTCGCTCCTACAATGAGCAGTTCTTC.

The genes are TRBV30 and TRBJ1-1; D not certain. Trimming pared 1 base from V and 1 base from J, leaving 13 bases between. The CDR3 has 15 amino acids. Germline values: CDR1 GTSNPN, CDR2 SVGIG (reference sequence). The CDR3 region is CAWSEKGWGNTEAFF. DNA of the CDR3: TGTGCCTGGAGTGAGAAGGGATGGGGGAACACTGAAGCTTTCTTT.

This clone was seen only a few times. The chain is built from TRBV9 and TRBJ2-3, with 10 bases lining up with TRBD2. Germline CDR1 is SGDLS and CDR2 is YYNGEE. This CDR3 comprises 15 residues. The V segment lost 4 bases and the J segment 4 bases; nucleotides outside the gene matches: 6. The CDR3: CASSLESGRADTQYF. The CDR3 DNA follows: TGTGCCAGCAGCCTCGAGAGCGGGAGGGCAGATACGCAGTATTTT.

A remark on this clone: This CDR3 is also generated by other DNA sequences in the sample. The V and J genes are TRBV5-1 and TRBJ2-7; a weak D match, TRBD2 (5 bases). Per germline, CDR1 SGHRS and CDR2 YFSETQ. Trimming cost V 0 bases and J 2 bases, with 6 bases left between them. This CDR3 has 13 residues. CDR3 loop: CASSLAGTYEQYF. The CDR3 DNA reads TGCGCCAGCAGCTTGGCGGGGACCTACGAGCAGTACTTC.

In this sample, this clone turned up many times. The CDR3 loop reads CASSVVHEQYF. The CDR3 DNA follows: TGTGCCAGCAGCGTGGTCCACGAGCAGTACTTC. J is TRBJ2-7 and V is TRBV14, with D uncertain. The germline V gene encodes CDR1 SGHDN and CDR2 FVKESK. This CDR3 contains 11 residues. With 5 bases removed from V and 5 bases from J, the gap between germline ends came to 7 bases. Drawing the rest from reference TRBV14 and TRBJ2-7, the complete variable domain is EAGVTQFPSHSVIEKGQTVTLRCDPISGHDNLYWYRRVMGKEIKFLLHFVKESKQDESGMPNNRFLAERTGGTYSTLKVQPAELEDSGVYFCASSVVHEQYFGPGTRLTVT.

Only a few counts were recorded for this clone. V and J are TRBV5-1 and TRBJ2-2; no clear D. The CDR3 consists of 14 residues. V shed 4 bases and J shed 4 bases, with 11 bases lying between them. Germline values: CDR1 SGHRS, CDR2 YFSETQ. The CDR3 reads CASSQRPSTGELFF. The DNA for the CDR3 is TGCGCCAGCAGCCAAAGACCCAGCACCGGGGAGCTGTTTTTT.

This chain connects TRBV29-1 to TRBJ2-2; D ambiguous. Trimming stripped 7 bases from V and 4 bases from J, with 13 bases between. Germline V gene data show CDR1 as SQVTM and CDR2 as ANQGSEA. This CDR3 is 13 amino acids long. CDR3 nucleotide sequence: TGCAGCGCTACCCTCCTAGGCACCGGGGAGCTGTTTTTT. Protein sequence: CSATLLGTGELFF.

As regards this clone: A far larger clone is just one base off, so this is likely a read error. The V call is TRBV7-2, the J call TRBJ2-1, with 7 bases identical to TRBD1. Germline V gene data show CDR1 as SGHTA and CDR2 as FQGNSA. The CDR3 is made up of 13 amino acids. The V segment lost 4 bases and the J segment 8 bases; nucleotides outside the gene matches: 5. The CDR3 DNA sequence: TGTGCCAGCAGCTGCTGGACAGGCCATGAGCAGTTCTTC. It encodes CASSCWTGHEQFF.

The J gene is TRBJ2-1, the V gene TRBV6-1, with 12 bases aligning to TRBD2. V dropped 1 base and J dropped 9; count of bases not matched to a gene: 4. Per the germline V gene, CDR1 is MNHNS and CDR2 is SASEGT. The CDR3 runs 15 residues. The CDR3 nucleotides are TGTGCCAGCAGTGAAGGGCTAGCGGGAGGGATTGAGCAGTTCTTC. Translated, it gives CASSEGLAGGIEQFF.

This sequence joins TRBV14 and TRBJ2-5, with D possibly matching TRBD2 (6 bases). The end of the DNA aligns better with TRBJ2-7, so the J call may be wrong. The CDR3 extends over 13 amino acids. Germline V gene data show CDR1 as SGHDN and CDR2 as FVKESK. CDR3 coding DNA: TGTGCCAGCGGAGGGACTGCTAGGCACGAGCAGTACTTC. Amino acid sequence: CASGGTARHEQYF.

The rearrangement joins TRBV5-6 to TRBJ2-1; 13 bases line up with TRBD2. The CDR3 sequence is 16 residues long. J was trimmed by 5 bases and V by 2 bases; bases with no gene match: 4. CDR1 is SGHDT, CDR2 YYEEEE, per germline. The CDR3 DNA is TGTGCCAGCAGCTTCGGACTAGCGGGAGTGAACAATGAGCAGTTCTTC. Residues: CASSFGLAGVNNEQFF.

This clone occurred a few times. V gene TRBV11-2 combines with J gene TRBJ2-5; D gene ambiguous. CDR3 length: 12 residues. Trimming shortened V by 4 bases and J by 2 bases, and 5 bases separated the two germline ends. Germline V gene lookup returns CDR1 SGHAT and CDR2 FQNNGV. The CDR3 loop reads CASSYVQETQYF. The CDR3 nucleotides read TGTGCCAGCAGCTATGTTCAAGAGACCCAGTACTTC. Complete variable domain (other parts from reference TRBV11-2 and TRBJ2-5): EAGVAQSPRYKIIEKRQSVAFWCNPISGHATLYWYQQILGQGPKLLIQFQNNGVVDDSQLPKDRFSAERLKGVDSTLKIQPAKLEDSAVYLCASSYVQETQYFGPGTRLLVL.